The present entry profiles one T cell receptor beta chain with its context. This entry belongs to a study of T cell responses to AZD1222 COVID-19 vaccine. Clones were read by immunoSEQ multiplex PCR, and TCRdb kept only the in-frame ones, dropping some. The sample has about 150,000 clones; 93% are singletons. Deletions cut 1 base from V and 13 bases from J, with 12 bases between. CDR1 KGHSH and CDR2 LQKENI come from the germline V gene. CDR3 size: 12 residues. This specimen consisted of peripheral blood, obtained on day 0 of AZD1222 vaccination. This clonotype originated in an adult in good health. V is TRBV18 and J is TRBJ2-3, with D perhaps being TRBD1 or TRBD2 (5 bases each). CDR3 nucleotide sequence: TGTGCCAGCTCACCACTGTCAGGGACCAAGTATTTT. Translated, it gives CASSPLSGTKYF.